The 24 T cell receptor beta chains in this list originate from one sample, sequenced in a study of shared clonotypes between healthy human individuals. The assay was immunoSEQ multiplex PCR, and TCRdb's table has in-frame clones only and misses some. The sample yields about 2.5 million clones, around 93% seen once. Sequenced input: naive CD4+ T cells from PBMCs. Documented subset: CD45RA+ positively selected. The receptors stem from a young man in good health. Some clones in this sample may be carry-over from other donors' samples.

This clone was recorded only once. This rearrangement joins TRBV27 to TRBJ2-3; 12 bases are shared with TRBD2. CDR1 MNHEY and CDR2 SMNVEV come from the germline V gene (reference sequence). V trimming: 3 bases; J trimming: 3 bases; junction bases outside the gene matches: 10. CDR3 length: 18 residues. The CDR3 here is CASSFPPGLAGGTDTQYF. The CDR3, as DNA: TGTGCCAGCAGTTTCCCGCCTGGGCTAGCGGGAGGGACAGATACGCAGTATTTT.

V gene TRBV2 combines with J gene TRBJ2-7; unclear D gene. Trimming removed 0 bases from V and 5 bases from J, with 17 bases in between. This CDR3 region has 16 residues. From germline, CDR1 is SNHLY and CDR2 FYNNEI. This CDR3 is CASSEAEWVSSDEQYF. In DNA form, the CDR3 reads TGTGCCAGCAGTGAAGCGGAATGGGTCTCTTCGGACGAGCAGTACTTC.

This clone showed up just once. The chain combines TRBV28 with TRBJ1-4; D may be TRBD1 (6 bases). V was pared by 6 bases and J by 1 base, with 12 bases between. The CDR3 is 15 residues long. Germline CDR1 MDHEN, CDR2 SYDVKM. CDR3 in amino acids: CASSPPDRTNEKLFF. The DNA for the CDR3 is TGTGCCAGCAGCCCCCCGGACAGAACTAATGAAAAACTGTTTTTT.

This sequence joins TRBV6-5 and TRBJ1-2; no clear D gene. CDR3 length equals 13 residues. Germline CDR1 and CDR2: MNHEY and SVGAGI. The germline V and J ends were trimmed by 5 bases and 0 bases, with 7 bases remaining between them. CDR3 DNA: TGTGCCAGCAGTCCCATGCCTAACTATGGCTACACCTTC. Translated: CASSPMPNYGYTF.

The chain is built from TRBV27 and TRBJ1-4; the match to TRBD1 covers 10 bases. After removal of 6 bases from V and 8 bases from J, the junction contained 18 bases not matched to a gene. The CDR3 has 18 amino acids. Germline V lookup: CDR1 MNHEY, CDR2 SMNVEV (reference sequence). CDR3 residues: CASREFPGQGLGVEKLFF. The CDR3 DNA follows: TGTGCCAGCAGGGAATTCCCGGGACAGGGGCTTGGTGTGGAAAAACTGTTTTTT.

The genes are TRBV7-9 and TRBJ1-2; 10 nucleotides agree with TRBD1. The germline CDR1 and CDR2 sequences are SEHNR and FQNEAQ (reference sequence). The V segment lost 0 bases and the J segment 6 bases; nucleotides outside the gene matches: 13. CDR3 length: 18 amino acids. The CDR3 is CASSLARRRDRGPHGYTF. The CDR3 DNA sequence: TGTGCCAGCAGCTTAGCCCGGCGGAGGGACAGGGGCCCACATGGCTACACCTTC.

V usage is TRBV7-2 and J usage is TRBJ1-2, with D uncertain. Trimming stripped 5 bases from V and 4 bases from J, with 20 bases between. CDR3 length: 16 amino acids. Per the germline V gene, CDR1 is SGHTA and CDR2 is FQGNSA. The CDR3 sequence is CASSPPGIGSGYGYTF. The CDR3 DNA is TGTGCCAGCAGCCCCCCGGGCATCGGAAGTGGCTATGGCTACACCTTC.

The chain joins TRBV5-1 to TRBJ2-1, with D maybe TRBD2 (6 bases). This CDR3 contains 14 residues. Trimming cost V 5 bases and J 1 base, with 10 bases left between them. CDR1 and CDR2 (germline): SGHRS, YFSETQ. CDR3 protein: CASSSDYSYNEQFF. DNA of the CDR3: TGCGCCAGCAGTTCGGACTATTCCTACAATGAGCAGTTCTTC.

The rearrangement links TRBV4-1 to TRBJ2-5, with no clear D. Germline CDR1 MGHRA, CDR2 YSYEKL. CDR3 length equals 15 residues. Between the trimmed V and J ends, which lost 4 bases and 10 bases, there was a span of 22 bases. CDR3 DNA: TGCGCCAGCAGCCGGGATACGACCCGCCAAGGCATCCAGTACTTC. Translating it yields CASSRDTTRQGIQYF.

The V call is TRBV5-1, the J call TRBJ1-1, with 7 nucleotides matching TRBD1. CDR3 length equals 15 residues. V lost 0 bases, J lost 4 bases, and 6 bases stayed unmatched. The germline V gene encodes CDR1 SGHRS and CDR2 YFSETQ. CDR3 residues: CASSLEGASSTEAFF. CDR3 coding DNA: TGCGCCAGCAGCTTGGAGGGGGCTTCGAGCACTGAAGCTTTCTTT.

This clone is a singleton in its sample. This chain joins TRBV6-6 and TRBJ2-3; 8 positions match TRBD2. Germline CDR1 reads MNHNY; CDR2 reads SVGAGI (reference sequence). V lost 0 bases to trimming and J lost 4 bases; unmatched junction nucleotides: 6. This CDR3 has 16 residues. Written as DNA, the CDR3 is TGTGCCAGCAGTTACTCCCGAGCGGGAGTACCAGATACGCAGTATTTT. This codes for CASSYSRAGVPDTQYF.

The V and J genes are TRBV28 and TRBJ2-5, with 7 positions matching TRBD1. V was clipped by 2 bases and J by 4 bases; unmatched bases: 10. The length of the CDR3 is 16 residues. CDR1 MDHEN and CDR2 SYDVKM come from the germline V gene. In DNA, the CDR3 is TGTGCCAGCAGTTTACTCGGACAGGTTCGAGGAGAGACCCAGTACTTC. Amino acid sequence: CASSLLGQVRGETQYF.

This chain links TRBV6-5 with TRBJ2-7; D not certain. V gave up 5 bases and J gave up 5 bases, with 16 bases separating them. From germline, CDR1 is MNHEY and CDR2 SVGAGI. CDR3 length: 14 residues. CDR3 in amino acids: CASSPTPTRHEQYF. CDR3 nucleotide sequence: TGTGCCAGCAGTCCTACCCCCACACGTCACGAGCAGTACTTC.

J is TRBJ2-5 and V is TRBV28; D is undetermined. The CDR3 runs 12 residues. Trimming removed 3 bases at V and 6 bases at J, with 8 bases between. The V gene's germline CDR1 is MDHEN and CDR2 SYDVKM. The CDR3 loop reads CASSFGRKTQYF. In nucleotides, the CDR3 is TGTGCCAGCAGTTTTGGTCGGAAGACCCAGTACTTC.

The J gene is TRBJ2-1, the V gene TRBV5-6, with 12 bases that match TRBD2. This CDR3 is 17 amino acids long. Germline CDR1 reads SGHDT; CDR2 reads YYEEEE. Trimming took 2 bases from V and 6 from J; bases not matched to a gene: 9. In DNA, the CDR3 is TGTGCCAGCAGCTTCGGAGGACTAGCGGGAAGATCCAATGAGCAGTTCTTC. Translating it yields CASSFGGLAGRSNEQFF.

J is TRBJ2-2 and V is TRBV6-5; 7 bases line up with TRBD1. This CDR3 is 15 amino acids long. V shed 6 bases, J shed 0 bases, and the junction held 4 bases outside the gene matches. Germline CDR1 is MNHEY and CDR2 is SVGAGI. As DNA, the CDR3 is TGTGCCAGCAGGACAGGGACAGCGAACACCGGGGAGCTGTTTTTT. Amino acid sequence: CASRTGTANTGELFF.

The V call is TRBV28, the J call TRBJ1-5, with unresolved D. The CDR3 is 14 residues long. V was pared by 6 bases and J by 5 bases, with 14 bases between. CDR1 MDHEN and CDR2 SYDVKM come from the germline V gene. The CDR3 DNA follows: TGTGCCAGCAGCTCCGGACGCGACCATCAGCCCCAGCATTTT. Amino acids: CASSSGRDHQPQHF.

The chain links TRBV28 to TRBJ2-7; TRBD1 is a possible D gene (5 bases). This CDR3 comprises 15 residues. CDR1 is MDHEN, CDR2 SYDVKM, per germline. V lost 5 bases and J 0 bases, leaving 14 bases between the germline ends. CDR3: CASSIRTISSYEQYF. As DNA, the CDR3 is TGTGCCAGCAGTATCCGGACAATAAGCTCCTACGAGCAGTACTTC.

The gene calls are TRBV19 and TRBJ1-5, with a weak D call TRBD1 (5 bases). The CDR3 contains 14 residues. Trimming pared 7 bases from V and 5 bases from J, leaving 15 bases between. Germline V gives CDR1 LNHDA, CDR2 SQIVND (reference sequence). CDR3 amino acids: CASTPDTFYQPQHF. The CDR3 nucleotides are TGTGCCAGTACCCCGGACACCTTTTATCAGCCCCAGCATTTT. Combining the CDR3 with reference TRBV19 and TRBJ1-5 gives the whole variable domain DGGITQSPKYLFRKEGQNVTLSCEQNLNHDAMYWYRQDPGQGLRLIYYSQIVNDFQKGDIAEGYSVSREKKESFPLTVTSAQKNPTAFYLCASTPDTFYQPQHFGDGTRLSIL.

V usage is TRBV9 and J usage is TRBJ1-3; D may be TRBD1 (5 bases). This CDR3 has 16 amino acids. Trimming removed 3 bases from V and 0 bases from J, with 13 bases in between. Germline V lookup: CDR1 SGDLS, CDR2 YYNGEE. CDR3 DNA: TGTGCCAGCAGCGCCGGGACGGCTAGCTCTGGAAACACCATATATTTT. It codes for CASSAGTASSGNTIYF.

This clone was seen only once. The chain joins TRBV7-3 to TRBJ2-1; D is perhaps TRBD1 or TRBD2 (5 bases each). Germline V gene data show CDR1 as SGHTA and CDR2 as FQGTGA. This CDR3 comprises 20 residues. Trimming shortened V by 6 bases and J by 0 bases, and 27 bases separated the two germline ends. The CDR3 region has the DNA TGTGCCAGCAGGAACCAGGGCCTCACCTTCCGGGGCAGCTCCTACAATGAGCAGTTCTTC. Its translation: CASRNQGLTFRGSSYNEQFF. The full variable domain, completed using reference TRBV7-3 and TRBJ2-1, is GAGVSQTPSNKVTEKGKYVELRCDPISGHTALYWYRQSLGQGPEFLIYFQGTGAADDSGLPNDRFFAVRPEGSVSTLKIQRTERGDSAVYLCASRNQGLTFRGSSYNEQFFGPGTRLTVL.

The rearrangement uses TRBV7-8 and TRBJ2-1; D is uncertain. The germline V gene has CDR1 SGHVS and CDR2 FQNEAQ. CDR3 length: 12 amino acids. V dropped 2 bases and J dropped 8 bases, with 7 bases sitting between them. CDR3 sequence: CASSLNEDEQFF. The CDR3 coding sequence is TGTGCCAGCAGCTTAAATGAGGATGAGCAGTTCTTC. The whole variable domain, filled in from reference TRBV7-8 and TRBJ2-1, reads GAGVSQSPRYKVAKRGQDVALRCDPISGHVSLFWYQQALGQGPEFLTYFQNEAQLDKSGLPSDRFFAERPEGSVSTLKIQRTQQEDSAVYLCASSLNEDEQFFGPGTRLTVL.

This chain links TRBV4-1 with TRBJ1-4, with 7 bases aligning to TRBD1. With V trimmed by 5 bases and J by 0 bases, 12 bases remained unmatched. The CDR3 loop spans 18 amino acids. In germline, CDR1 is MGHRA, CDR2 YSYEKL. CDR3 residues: CASSARQGPKATNEKLFF. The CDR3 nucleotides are TGCGCCAGCAGCGCCCGACAGGGACCAAAAGCAACTAATGAAAAACTGTTTTTT.

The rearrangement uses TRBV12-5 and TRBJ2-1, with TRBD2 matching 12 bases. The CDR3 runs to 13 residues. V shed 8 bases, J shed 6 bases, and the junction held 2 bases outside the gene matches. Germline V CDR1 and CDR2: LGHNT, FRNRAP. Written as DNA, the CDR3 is TGTGCTAGTCGGACTAGCGGGATCAATGAGCAGTTCTTC. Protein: CASRTSGINEQFF.